The entry that follows covers one TCR beta chain sequence. Sequencing used immunoSEQ multiplex PCR; TCRdb keeps in-frame clones, though not all of them. Altogether a few hundred thousand clones are present, 88% being singletons, with the ten largest covering 2.5% to 3%. The data are from a study of blood T cell repertoires in COVID-19. The overall study: Acute and convalescent COVID-19 samples came from the United States, Italy and Spain. From T cells, B-cell-depleted T cells, or PBMCs came the material, which was cDNA or gDNA.

Participants reported their clinical history, and cohort assignment relied on those reports. The study counted Cohort 3 donors as recovered given two negative PCRs, clearance, or symptom resolution. With 2 bases clipped from V and 0 bases from J, the junction kept 10 bases outside the gene matches. Germline loops: CDR1 KGHSH, CDR2 LQKENI. The CDR3 is 19 amino acids. Material for sequencing was PBMCs or T cells enriched from blood (not recorded which). The rearrangement links TRBV18 to TRBJ1-5; 10 bases line up with TRBD1. The clonotype was recovered from a woman aged 50 to 65 who had recovered from COVID-19. CDR3 loop: CASSPSGQGPLSSNQPQHF. The CDR3 nucleotides read TGTGCCAGCTCACCATCGGGACAGGGGCCACTCAGTAGCAATCAGCCCCAGCATTTT.